Listed below are T cell receptor beta chains from one sample, sequenced in a study of early T cells in non-severe SARS-CoV-2 infection. TCRdb reprocessed the 5' RACE reads via MiXCR and lists one record per CDR3 protein. Of tens of thousands of distinct CDR3 sequences detected, 11% appear once; the ten largest clones hold 6.4%. The sample taken for sequencing was whole blood. The receptors were sampled from an adult who was a healthcare worker with PCR-confirmed SARS-CoV-2 infection or an uninfected control (not recorded which). Each CDR3 is given with its conserved first and last residue. Fields, in order: D gene, J gene, clone size, V gene, CDR3 DNA, CDR3 protein. D genes are given only for firm matches. The size entry is marked missing in some rows and otherwise reads once, few, many or a size class.

D: -
J: TRBJ1-1
size: many
V: TRBV5-4
DNA: TGTGCCAGCAGCTTGGAGGGGGGTTGGAACACTGAAGCTTTCTTT
CDR3: CASSLEGGWNTEAFF

D: TRBD2
J: TRBJ2-2
size: few
V: TRBV11-1
DNA: TGTGCCAGCAGCGGATCTAGCGGGAGTTTTGCCGGGGAGCTGTTTTTT
CDR3: CASSGSSGSFAGELFF

D: -
J: TRBJ1-3
size: -
V: TRBV6-5
DNA: TGTGCCAGCAGTTACTTGGGCAGAGCTGGAAACACCATATATTTT
CDR3: CASSYLGRAGNTIYF

D: -
J: TRBJ2-3
size: medium-sized
V: TRBV12-3/TRBV12-4
DNA: TGTGCCAGCAGCCGAGGGACATACACAGATACGCAGTATTTT
CDR3: CASSRGTYTDTQYF

D: -
J: TRBJ2-1
size: few
V: TRBV12-3/TRBV12-4
DNA: TGTGCCAGCAGTTTAAGACTCAGCAATGAGCAGTTCTTC
CDR3: CASSLRLSNEQFF

D: -
J: TRBJ1-2
size: -
V: TRBV12-3/TRBV12-4
DNA: TGTGCCAGCAGTCCCCAAATTTATGCAGGATATGGCTACACCTTC
CDR3: CASSPQIYAGYGYTF

D: -
J: TRBJ1-2
size: few
V: TRBV7-3
DNA: TGTGCCAGCAGCCCCGGCGGCAGAGCCTTCTATGGCTACACCTTC
CDR3: CASSPGGRAFYGYTF

D: -
J: TRBJ2-5
size: few
V: TRBV7-2
DNA: TGTGCCAGCAGCTTAGCGGGAGTCTTAGAGACCCAGTACTTC
CDR3: CASSLAGVLETQYF

D: -
J: TRBJ2-1
size: -
V: TRBV10-2
DNA: TGCGCCAGCCAGAGGACAGCTCTATCCTACAATGAGCAGTTCTTC
CDR3: CASQRTALSYNEQFF

D: TRBD1
J: TRBJ2-1
size: few
V: TRBV18
DNA: TGTGCCAGCTCTCGGAGAGGGGGCAACAATGAGCAGTTCTTC
CDR3: CASSRRGGNNEQFF

D: -
J: TRBJ2-7
size: medium-sized
V: TRBV11-2
DNA: TGTGCCAGCAGCCTTACTAGGAACGAGCAGTACTTC
CDR3: CASSLTRNEQYF

D: -
J: TRBJ2-1
size: -
V: TRBV24-1
DNA: TGTGCCACCAGTGCGGAACTATTCGGGAATGAGCAGTTCTTC
CDR3: CATSAELFGNEQFF

D: TRBD2
J: TRBJ2-3
size: few
V: TRBV4-3
DNA: TGCGCCAGCAGCCAAGTTGATGGTCGAGCGGGAAGTGCAGATACGCAGTATTTT
CDR3: CASSQVDGRAGSADTQYF

D: -
J: TRBJ2-2
size: many
V: TRBV23-1
DNA: TGCGCCAGCAGTAGAAAGCGGCCCAACACAGGGAACACCGGGGAGCTGTTTTTT
CDR3: CASSRKRPNTGNTGELFF

D: -
J: TRBJ2-2
size: -
V: TRBV5-1
DNA: TGCGCCAGCAGCTTGTGGTCAGGCGCGTTCACCGGGGAGCTGTTTTTT
CDR3: CASSLWSGAFTGELFF

D: TRBD2
J: TRBJ2-1
size: few
V: TRBV7-8
DNA: TGTGCCAGCAGCGGGTCCGGGACTAGCGGGCCTAATGAGCAGTTCTTC
CDR3: CASSGSGTSGPNEQFF

D: -
J: TRBJ1-2
size: -
V: TRBV5-6
DNA: TGTGCCAGCAGCCGGACAGCCGCTAACTATGGCTACACCTTC
CDR3: CASSRTAANYGYTF

D: -
J: TRBJ1-3
size: many
V: TRBV27
DNA: TGTGCCAGCAGTTTTCATCCCCCGGACGGCCGATTTGGAAGGGGAAACACCATATATTTT
CDR3: CASSFHPPDGRFGRGNTIYF

D: TRBD2
J: TRBJ2-7
size: -
V: TRBV20-1
DNA: TGCAGTGCTAACGGCGAAGGCTTCAAGGGACTAGCGTCCTACGAGCAGTACTTC
CDR3: CSANGEGFKGLASYEQYF

D: -
J: TRBJ2-7
size: few
V: TRBV11-2
DNA: TGTGCCAGCAGCTTGGGTCCGCAACGTTACGAGCAGTACTTC
CDR3: CASSLGPQRYEQYF

D: -
J: TRBJ2-2
size: many
V: TRBV19
DNA: TGTGCCAGTAGTCTTCAGATAACCGGGGAGCTGTTTTTT
CDR3: CASSLQITGELFF

D: -
J: TRBJ1-2
size: many
V: TRBV3-1
DNA: TGTGCCAGCAGCCAAGGTGCAGTAAATGGCTACACCTTC
CDR3: CASSQGAVNGYTF

D: TRBD1
J: TRBJ2-3
size: few
V: TRBV6-4
DNA: TGTGCCAGCAGCTCCGGGACAGGGGGCACAGATACGCAGTATTTT
CDR3: CASSSGTGGTDTQYF

D: -
J: TRBJ2-3
size: -
V: TRBV6-2/TRBV6-3
DNA: TGTGCCAGCGGGAAAACTAGAGGAGTAGATACGCAGTATTTT
CDR3: CASGKTRGVDTQYF

D: -
J: TRBJ2-3
size: few
V: TRBV5-1
DNA: TGCGCCAGCAGCTTTGGCGGGAGCACAGATACGCAGTATTTT
CDR3: CASSFGGSTDTQYF

D: -
J: TRBJ1-5
size: many
V: TRBV11-2
DNA: TGTGCCAGCAGCTTGGGGGAGGGAGGGCCCCAGCATTTT
CDR3: CASSLGEGGPQHF

D: -
J: TRBJ1-2
size: -
V: TRBV19
DNA: TGTGCCAGTAGTATAGCAGGACAGCCTAACTATGGCTACACCTTC
CDR3: CASSIAGQPNYGYTF

D: TRBD1
J: TRBJ2-1
size: many
V: TRBV11-3
DNA: TGTGCCAGCAGCTTCACACAGGGGAATGAGCAGTTCTTC
CDR3: CASSFTQGNEQFF

D: -
J: TRBJ1-1
size: -
V: TRBV20-1
DNA: TGCAGTGCTAGAGCGGGGGGAAGGGGCACTGAAGCTTTCTTT
CDR3: CSARAGGRGTEAFF

D: -
J: TRBJ2-6
size: few
V: TRBV15
DNA: TGTGCCACCAGCCGAAAGGAGGGAAGAGTGTCTGGGGCCAACGTCCTGACTTTC
CDR3: CATSRKEGRVSGANVLTF

D: -
J: TRBJ2-7
size: -
V: TRBV4-3
DNA: TGCGCCAGCAGCCATCGACCGGGACCAGCCTACGAGCAGTACTTC
CDR3: CASSHRPGPAYEQYF

D: TRBD1
J: TRBJ2-7
size: -
V: TRBV28
DNA: TGTGCCAGCGAGGGACAGGAAAGCTCCTACGAGCAGTACTTC
CDR3: CASEGQESSYEQYF

D: -
J: TRBJ2-2
size: -
V: TRBV7-3
DNA: TGTGCCAGCAGCCGCATCCACGCCGGAACAGGGTCCACCGGGGAGCTGTTTTTT
CDR3: CASSRIHAGTGSTGELFF

D: -
J: TRBJ1-6
size: few
V: TRBV4-1
DNA: TGCGCCAGCAGCCAAGCACACGGTAGCTCCTATAATTCACCCCTCCACTTT
CDR3: CASSQAHGSSYNSPLHF

D: TRBD2
J: TRBJ2-7
size: -
V: TRBV10-2
DNA: TGCGCCTCCCGGACTAGCGGGGGGTACGAGCAGTACTTC
CDR3: CASRTSGGYEQYF

D: -
J: TRBJ2-7
size: few
V: TRBV7-9
DNA: TGTGCCAGCAGCTCGCACGCCGATTACGAGCAGTACTTC
CDR3: CASSSHADYEQYF